The clone carrying this T cell receptor (beta chain) was found once. Its specificity is unknown. This specimen comes from a study of cytomegalovirus exposure and HLA in healthy donors. Looking at the study overall: There were some 400 genotyped donors. Of these, about 86% fell in the genetic ancestry cluster associated with self-reported Caucasian donors. Findings and caveats of the study: A later analysis appeared to link common viral pathogens to several of the most significant clusters. Among TCR beta chains, those listed as cytomegalovirus-associated numbered over 150.

Donors were ostensibly healthy at sampling, although undocumented immune exposures were probable. PCR amplification relied on 60 Vbeta primers (plus 13 Jbeta primers). Measured with immunoSEQ multiplex PCR; TCRdb has only the in-frame clones, and not every one. Among 150,000 to 180,000 clones listed, less than 80% were seen once. The clonotype comes from a man younger than 40 in good health and CMV-seronegative. The specimen sequenced was PBMCs.

Here the CDR3 reads CASSIAVTGANTEAFF. In DNA form, the CDR3 reads TGTGCCAGTAGTATAGCGGTGACAGGGGCGAACACTGAAGCTTTCTTT. The V gene is TRBV19, the J gene TRBJ1-1, with TRBD1 matching 8 bases. The trim removed 1 base at V and 1 base at J, leaving 5 bases unmatched. This CDR3 spans 16 amino acids. Germline V CDR1 and CDR2: LNHDA, SQIVND (reference sequence).